Listed below are T cell receptor beta chains from one sample, sequenced in a study of T cell responses to AZD1222 COVID-19 vaccine. Sequenced by immunoSEQ multiplex PCR; TCRdb stores in-frame clones only, minus some. The sample contains 95,000 to 100,000 clones, around 87% of which appear only once. Specimen: peripheral blood, collected 28 days after the second AZD1222 dose. Receptors originate from an adult who received the AZD1222 COVID-19 vaccine. Each CDR3 is given with its conserved first and last residue. A D gene is named only where the DNA matches it firmly. Expanded clones are given a class, and other clones once, few, many or no size at all.

clone_size d_call j_call v_call cdr3_nt cdr3_aa
. . TRBJ2-5 TRBV5-1 TGCGCCAGCAGCCCTACCTGGGGCAGGGTAATTGGGGAGACCCAGTACTTC CASSPTWGRVIGETQYF
. . TRBJ1-5 TRBV6-5 TGTGCCAGCACCCCCGGGGGGGCGGATCAGCCCCAGCATTTT CASTPGGADQPQHF
. . TRBJ2-4 TRBV30 TGTGCCTGGAGTGTACTTGGGAGAGGAGCCAAAAACATTCAGTACTTC CAWSVLGRGAKNIQYF
few . TRBJ2-7 TRBV5-6 TGTGCCAGCACCTTGGTGGGACACCTCTCCTACGAGCAGTACTTC CASTLVGHLSYEQYF
. . TRBJ2-1 TRBV19 TGTGCCAGTAGTATACTAGAGGGTAATGAGCAGTTCTTC CASSILEGNEQFF
. . TRBJ1-5 TRBV28 TGTGCCAGCAGTTTGGGGGAGGTGGGTCAGCCCCAGCATTTT CASSLGEVGQPQHF
. . TRBJ1-1 TRBV18 TGTGCCAGCTCCCCCGTAACTGAAGCTTTCTTT CASSPVTEAFF
. . TRBJ1-5 TRBV2 TGTGCCAGCAGTGGGGACCCGGAGAGCAATCAGCCCCAGCATTTT CASSGDPESNQPQHF
. TRBD2 TRBJ2-1 TRBV16 TGTGCCAGCAGCCTCTCCGCTCCATGGACTAGCGTCTACAATGAGCAGTTCTTC CASSLSAPWTSVYNEQFF
many . TRBJ2-3 TRBV12-3/TRBV12-4 TGTGCCAGCAGAGTTGCGTCGGGGGGCGCGCCCATTTTT CASRVASGGAPIF
once TRBD1 TRBJ1-2 TRBV3-1/TRBV3-2 TGTGCCAGCAGCCAGCAGACAGGGGGCAAGGATGGCTACACCTTC CASSQQTGGKDGYTF
. TRBD1 TRBJ2-7 TRBV27 TGTGCCAGCAGCCTGACAGGGGGCGATCCTAAACGGTACTTC CASSLTGGDPKRYF
. . TRBJ1-6 TRBV19 TGTGCGCCTTACCGGGGTTATAATTCACCCCTCCACTTT CAPYRGYNSPLHF
once TRBD1 TRBJ2-7 TRBV4-2 TGTGCCAGCAGCCAAGATAGGAGGGGGACAGGGGATCACGAGCAGTACTTC CASSQDRRGTGDHEQYF
. TRBD1 TRBJ1-2 TRBV6-1 TGTGCCAGCAGTGAAGCTGGGGACAGTCGGGGCTACACCTTC CASSEAGDSRGYTF
. . TRBJ2-7 TRBV27 TGTGCCAGCAGTTTGGGCCCTCCGAATGAGCAGTACTTC CASSLGPPNEQYF
. . TRBJ1-1 TRBV5-5 TGTGCCAGCAGCTTTTTCGCAGGCAGAAACACTGAAGCTTTCTTT CASSFFAGRNTEAFF
. TRBD1 TRBJ1-2 TRBV29-1 TGCAGCGTAGAGGACAGGGGCTATGGCTACACCTTC CSVEDRGYGYTF
. TRBD2 TRBJ2-1 TRBV27 TGTGCCAGCAGTGAGAAACCGGGACTAGACTTCGACAATGAGCAGTTCTTC CASSEKPGLDFDNEQFF
. TRBD2 TRBJ2-1 TRBV5-1 TGCGCCAGCACCGCCGGGACTAGACTGCATGAGCAGTTCTTC CASTAGTRLHEQFF
. . TRBJ1-3 TRBV7-2 TGTGCCAGCAGCCCACGCGGCTCATGGGGAAACACCATATATTTT CASSPRGSWGNTIYF
few . TRBJ2-6 TRBV19 TGTGCCAGTAGCGGGACGGGACGCTCTGGGGCCAACGTCCTGACTTTC CASSGTGRSGANVLTF
. TRBD1 TRBJ2-7 TRBV7-3 TGTGCCAGCAGCCGGGATGGGACAGAAGGCCGTGATAAGCAGTACTTC CASSRDGTEGRDKQYF
. TRBD1 TRBJ1-5 TRBV6-2/TRBV6-3 TGTGCCAGCAGTCAGGGACAGTGGCAGCCCCAGCATTTT CASSQGQWQPQHF
. TRBD1 TRBJ2-5 TRBV10-1 TGCGCCAGCAGTGGACAGGGGTCACTGACCCAGTACTTC CASSGQGSLTQYF
. . TRBJ2-3 TRBV4-3 TGCGCCAGCAGCCAGAGGGGGGCAACAGATACGCAGTATTTT CASSQRGATDTQYF
. TRBD2 TRBJ2-1 TRBV5-1 TGCGCCAGCAAGGATCTCGGACTAGCGGGAATAAATGAGCAGTTCTTC CASKDLGLAGINEQFF
. . TRBJ2-7 TRBV6-1 TGTGCCAGCAGTGAGCGGAGATCCTACGAGCAGTACTTC CASSERRSYEQYF
. . TRBJ1-4 TRBV28 TGTGCCAGCAGTTTGATCCAGGGCAAGTTGTTTTTT CASSLIQGKLFF
once TRBD2 TRBJ2-7 TRBV19 TGTGCCAGTAGTATAGCAGCGGGAGTAAGTGAGCAGTACTTC CASSIAAGVSEQYF
. . TRBJ2-7 TRBV27 TGTGCCAGCAGTAGCAGGGAAGGCTACGAGCAGTACTTC CASSSREGYEQYF
once TRBD1 TRBJ1-4 TRBV7-9 TGTGCCAGCAGCTCGACAGGGGCGTCGGGGGAAAAACTGTTTTTT CASSSTGASGEKLFF
. . TRBJ1-2 TRBV27 TGTGCCAGCAGTTTATTTGACGGCGACTATGGCTACACCTTC CASSLFDGDYGYTF
once . TRBJ1-2 TRBV29-1 TGCAGCGTTCGGGACACCGGCTACACCTTC CSVRDTGYTF